The entry below gives a single T cell receptor beta chain sequence along with its context. Its antigen is currently unknown. V was clipped by 3 bases and J by 3 bases, with 11 bases between them. Germline CDR1 reads GTSNPN; CDR2 reads SVGIG (reference sequence). The CDR3 has 13 residues. Peripheral blood and lesional scalp punch biopsies came from alopecia areata patients. This entry comes from a study of CD8+ T cells in alopecia areata. Study-level background: Tofacitinib therapy took 6 to 18 months; 6 months off drug came after. Study-level findings and limits: Sequencing of scalp tissue also captures the resident alphabeta T cells of normal skin. Lesional scalp, notably in alopecia totalis/universalis, had clonality above that of normal scalp.

RNA, once extracted, was reverse transcribed into cDNA for use as the sequencing template. This table comes from immunoSEQ multiplex PCR, and its TCRdb copy is limited to in-frame clones, with some not included. The sample lists 140,000 to 150,000 clones; roughly 53% were seen once. This specimen consisted of CD4+ T cells sorted from blood, obtained at week 0. This chain uses TRBV30 with TRBJ1-1, with D possibly being TRBD1 (5 bases). This TCR was recovered from a human donor with alopecia areata. This CDR3 is CAWSGVTDTEAFF. For the CDR3, the DNA is TGTGCCTGGAGCGGGGTGACAGACACTGAAGCTTTCTTT.